This T cell receptor (beta chain) comes out of a study of blood T cell repertoires in COVID-19. Overall study: Acute-phase and convalescent COVID-19 samples originated in the United States, Italy and Spain. PBMCs, B-cell-depleted T cells, or T cells provided the cDNA or gDNA that made up the material.

The CDR3 has 16 residues. V shed 0 bases and J shed 2 bases, with 14 bases lying between them. Looked up from germline, CDR1 is SGHRS and CDR2 is YFSETQ. Original processing methods: Cell counts per sample came from amplifying reference gene primers. The repertoire was sequenced with immunoSEQ multiplex PCR; TCRdb's copy has only in-frame clones and lacks some. That table is the source of V, J and clone size, and D and trimming were worked out from the DNA. The sample shows tens of thousands of clones, about 91% of them seen only once. The source is a human donor in a cohort sampled during active COVID-19. Sample: peripheral blood. The rearrangement links TRBV5-1 to TRBJ2-5, with D unclear. CDR3 sequence (DNA): TGCGCCAGCAGCTTGGGACTCGCACATGAACAAGAGACCCAGTACTTC. Translated: CASSLGLAHEQETQYF.